The 26 T cell receptor beta chains presented below share a single source sample, sequenced in a study of cytotoxic CD8 clonotypes in ibrutinib-treated CLL. Profiled with immunoSEQ multiplex PCR; TCRdb holds only in-frame clones, not every one. The table has about 29,000 clones, over 55% seen once; the top ten hold about 54%. The sequenced sample was PBMCs, obtained after 24 months of ibrutinib treatment. All receptors come from a human donor with chronic lymphocytic leukemia.

This clone was recorded only once. V and J are TRBV7-8 and TRBJ1-2, with a weak D call TRBD1 (6 bases). Deletions cut 5 bases from V and 4 bases from J, with 14 bases between. The germline V gene encodes CDR1 SGHVS and CDR2 FQNEAQ. The CDR3 extends over 14 amino acids. The CDR3 loop reads CASSRQAYSYGYTF. In DNA form, the CDR3 reads TGTGCCAGCAGCAGACAGGCCTATTCCTATGGCTACACCTTC.

The DNA of the CDR3 is TGTGCCTGGAGTGCCCTCCGGGGGTGGAGCAATGAGCTGAAAGCTTTCTTT. Its protein product is CAWSALRGWSNELKAFF. This chain uses TRBV30 with TRBJ1-1; maybe TRBD1 (5 bases). V dropped 1 base and J dropped 9 bases, with 27 bases sitting between them. Germline V CDR1 and CDR2: GTSNPN, SVGIG (reference sequence). This CDR3 spans 17 amino acids.

The chain recombines TRBV30 with TRBJ1-6; no clear D. The CDR3 sequence is 16 residues long. Trimming took off 0 bases at V and 8 bases at J, with 17 bases between the two ends. Per the germline V gene, CDR1 is GTSNPN and CDR2 is SVGIG (reference sequence). The CDR3 bases are TGTGCCTGGAGTGTACCCCCCCCGGGTCGGGATTCACCCCTCCACTTT. This translates into CAWSVPPPGRDSPLHF.

This clone was recorded many times. The chain employs TRBV5-8 and TRBJ2-3; perhaps TRBD2 as D (5 bases). The CDR3 extends over 12 amino acids. Per the germline V gene, CDR1 is SGHTS and CDR2 is YDEGEE. V was shortened by 3 bases and J by 4 bases, with 6 bases between the two germline ends. The CDR3 DNA sequence: TGTGCCAGCAGCTGGGGAGCAGATACGCAGTATTTT. It is translated as CASSWGADTQYF. Full variable domain (rest looked up from reference TRBV5-8 and TRBJ2-3): EAGVTQSPTHLIKTRGQQATLRCSPISGHTSVYWYQQALGLGLQFLLWYDEGEERNRGNFPPRFSGRQFPNYSSELNVNALELEDSALYLCASSWGADTQYFGPGTRLTVL.

This chain joins TRBV9 and TRBJ2-7, with 8 bases identical to TRBD2. Germline CDR1 and CDR2: SGDLS and YYNGEE. This CDR3 has 15 residues. V was pared by 4 bases and J by 4 bases, with 10 bases of the junction left unmatched. CDR3 loop: CASSPLKRGRYEQYF. CDR3 coding DNA: TGTGCCAGCAGCCCCCTGAAGCGGGGGAGGTACGAGCAGTACTTC.

The chain employs TRBV2 and TRBJ2-1; no firm D call. The V end lost 6 bases, the J end lost 1 base, and 16 bases lay between the germline ends. This CDR3 has 16 amino acids. The germline V gene encodes CDR1 SNHLY and CDR2 FYNNEI. The CDR3 nucleotides read TGTGCCAGCAGCGCGACACTTGGGTCGTCCTACAATGAGCAGTTCTTC. Protein sequence: CASSATLGSSYNEQFF.

V and J are TRBV4-1 and TRBJ2-5; 13 bases fit TRBD2. CDR1 is MGHRA, CDR2 YSYEKL, per germline. CDR3 length: 15 residues. V gave up 5 bases and J gave up 7 bases; unmatched junction bases: 7. This chain's CDR3 is CASSSRLAGGGTQYF. The CDR3, as DNA: TGCGCCAGCAGCTCCCGACTAGCGGGGGGAGGGACCCAGTACTTC.

This clone was counted a single time. The chain recombines TRBV2 with TRBJ1-3, with a tentative D call TRBD1 (5 bases). The CDR3 consists of 16 residues. Looked up from germline, CDR1 is SNHLY and CDR2 is FYNNEI. The V gene lost 6 bases and the J gene lost 0 bases, with 15 bases spanning the gap. CDR3 sequence: CASSPGGGSSGNTIYF. CDR3 in DNA: TGTGCCAGCAGCCCCGGGGGGGGGAGCTCTGGAAACACCATATATTTT.

The chain joins TRBV29-1 to TRBJ1-1; a weak D match, TRBD1 (5 bases). The V end was cut by 5 bases, the J end by 1 base, with 14 bases between. The CDR3 loop spans 14 amino acids. Per the germline V gene, CDR1 is SQVTM and CDR2 is ANQGSEA. CDR3 sequence: CSVRQTTGNTEAFF. CDR3 DNA sequence: TGCAGCGTTCGCCAAACCACAGGGAACACTGAAGCTTTCTTT. Full variable domain (rest looked up from reference TRBV29-1 and TRBJ1-1): SAVISQKPSRDICQRGTSLTIQCQVDSQVTMMFWYRQQPGQSLTLIATANQGSEATYESGFVIDKFPISRPNLTFSTLTVSNMSPEDSSIYLCSVRQTTGNTEAFFGQGTRLTVV.

This sequence joins TRBV7-3 and TRBJ2-7; 9 positions match TRBD1. V lost 4 bases to trimming and J lost 3 bases; unmatched junction nucleotides: 7. This CDR3 has 15 amino acids. Germline V gives CDR1 SGHTA, CDR2 FQGTGA. The CDR3 region has the DNA TGTGCCAGCAGCTCCGTTCCGGGACAGGGCTACGAGCAGTACTTC. This codes for CASSSVPGQGYEQYF.

The genes are TRBV4-3 and TRBJ2-7; 10 nucleotides align to TRBD2. J gave up 3 bases and V 3 bases, and 8 bases lay outside the gene matches. Germline V gives CDR1 LGHNA, CDR2 YSLEER. CDR3 length equals 16 residues. The CDR3 DNA reads as TGCGCCAGCAGCCAGAGGGTAGCGGGGGGATACTACGAGCAGTACTTC. Translated, it gives CASSQRVAGGYYEQYF.

CDR3 coding DNA: TGTGCCTGGAGTTCGGCCCCGGGCTCTGGAAACACCATATATTTT. It translates to CAWSSAPGSGNTIYF. J is TRBJ1-3 and V is TRBV30; D is ambiguous. CDR3 length: 15 amino acids. Trimming pared 2 bases from V and 0 bases from J, leaving 11 bases between. Per germline, CDR1 GTSNPN and CDR2 SVGIG (reference sequence).

The rearrangement joins TRBV4-2 to TRBJ2-5; D remains ambiguous. CDR3 length equals 15 residues. The germline V and J ends were trimmed by 0 bases and 4 bases, with 12 bases remaining between them. Germline V gives CDR1 LGHNA, CDR2 YNFKEQ. The CDR3 sequence: CASSQELSVSETQYF. The DNA for the CDR3 is TGTGCCAGCAGCCAAGAACTTTCGGTTTCAGAGACCCAGTACTTC.

V usage is TRBV4-3 and J usage is TRBJ1-4; D uncertain. This CDR3 region has 15 residues. With 0 bases removed from V and 5 bases from J, the gap between germline ends came to 10 bases. Germline lookup yields CDR1 LGHNA and CDR2 YSLEER. The CDR3 sequence: CASSQDAQHNEKLFF. CDR3 nucleotide sequence: TGCGCCAGCAGCCAAGACGCACAGCACAATGAAAAACTGTTTTTT.

The chain has TRBV7-2 and TRBJ2-5; 7 bases agree with TRBD1. In germline, CDR1 is SGHTA, CDR2 FQGNSA. V lost 4 bases, J lost 1 base, and 3 bases stayed unmatched. The CDR3 contains 14 residues. The CDR3 DNA sequence: TGTGCCAGCAGCTCCCGGACAGGCCAAGAGACCCAGTACTTC. It yields the protein CASSSRTGQETQYF.

The CDR3: CASKDSGSSYNEQFF. CDR3 coding DNA: TGTGCCAGCAAAGATAGCGGGAGCTCCTACAATGAGCAGTTCTTC. This rearrangement joins TRBV25-1 to TRBJ2-1; TRBD2 matches at 9 bases. The junction had 4 bases not matched to a gene; V was cut back by 7 bases and J by 0 bases. The germline gives CDR1 MGHDK, CDR2 SYGVNS. The CDR3 loop spans 15 amino acids.

V is TRBV5-1 and J is TRBJ2-7; a weak D match, TRBD1 (6 bases). Trimming left V 4 bases short and J 6 bases short, with 11 bases between. Germline V gene lookup returns CDR1 SGHRS and CDR2 YFSETQ. The CDR3 spans 12 residues. The CDR3 region is CASSPGVGEQYF. The CDR3, as DNA: TGCGCCAGCAGCCCAGGGGTGGGCGAGCAGTACTTC.

The rearrangement uses TRBV2 and TRBJ1-5; 8 bases match TRBD1. The trim removed 2 bases at V and 3 bases at J, leaving 3 bases unmatched. The CDR3 is 15 residues long. CDR1 and CDR2 from the germline V gene are SNHLY and FYNNEI. Written as DNA, the CDR3 is TGTGCCAGCAGTGAACAGGGGGCTTTCAATCAGCCCCAGCATTTT. Translated: CASSEQGAFNQPQHF.

The chain is built from TRBV5-1 and TRBJ2-7; TRBD1 might be the D (5 bases). From germline, CDR1 is SGHRS and CDR2 YFSETQ. The V end lost 3 bases, the J end lost 5 bases, and 15 bases lay between the germline ends. This CDR3 is 14 amino acids long. The CDR3 nucleotides are TGCGCCAGCAGCTCCTTGACAGAGAACGACGAGCAGTACTTC. Translation: CASSSLTENDEQYF.

This clone has just a few counts. The rearrangement links TRBV19 to TRBJ2-5; perhaps TRBD1 as D (6 bases). Germline V gene data show CDR1 as LNHDA and CDR2 as SQIVND (reference sequence). This CDR3 is built from 12 residues. Deletions cut 7 bases from V and 5 bases from J, with 11 bases between. DNA for the CDR3: TGTGCCAGTACGGACAGAGAGGAGACCCAGTACTTC. It is translated as CASTDREETQYF.

This clone was seen a few times. The rearrangement joins TRBV27 to TRBJ2-7; a weak D match, TRBD2 (6 bases). Germline V gives CDR1 MNHEY, CDR2 SMNVEV (reference sequence). There are 15 residues in the CDR3. Trimming shortened V by 2 bases and J by 1 base, and 12 bases separated the two germline ends. The CDR3 DNA is TGTGCCAGCAGTTTACGCGCGGGGAATTCCTACGAGCAGTACTTC. The encoded protein is CASSLRAGNSYEQYF.

The chain is built from TRBV6-1 and TRBJ1-4; D may be TRBD1 (5 bases). The V gene lost 8 bases and the J gene lost 11 bases, with 18 bases spanning the gap. The CDR3 sequence is 13 residues long. The germline V gene has CDR1 MNHNS and CDR2 SASEGT. DNA of the CDR3: TGTGCCAGCGCGCGTTTTCAAGGGGAGAAACTGTTTTTT. It specifies CASARFQGEKLFF.

The chain carries TRBV11-2 and TRBJ2-2; 13 bases align to TRBD2. V lost 6 bases, J lost 4 bases, and 2 bases stayed unmatched. The germline gives CDR1 SGHAT, CDR2 FQNNGV. The CDR3 loop spans 15 amino acids. CDR3 residues: CASRRTSGSTGELFF. The CDR3 nucleotides are TGTGCCAGCAGAAGGACTAGCGGGAGCACCGGGGAGCTGTTTTTT.

The CDR3 region is CASSVAPSGNTIYF. CDR3 DNA: TGTGCCAGCAGCGTAGCCCCCTCTGGAAACACCATATATTTT. This chain uses TRBV9 with TRBJ1-3, with D unresolved. V was cut by 0 bases and J by 0 bases, with 4 bases left in between. Germline V gene lookup returns CDR1 SGDLS and CDR2 YYNGEE. This CDR3 has 14 amino acids.

This clone was seen once. The chain couples TRBV7-2 to TRBJ2-7; a weak D match, TRBD1 (5 bases). Germline V lookup: CDR1 SGHTA, CDR2 FQGNSA. V was cut by 3 bases and J by 4 bases, with 13 bases left in between. The CDR3 contains 14 residues. CDR3 protein: CASSFGTGWYEQYF. In DNA form, the CDR3 reads TGTGCCAGCAGCTTTGGAACAGGCTGGTACGAGCAGTACTTC.

A few counts support this clone. The V and J genes are TRBV5-4 and TRBJ1-3; 8 bases match TRBD1. The J segment lost 4 bases and the V segment lost 0 bases, leaving 3 bases of the junction unmatched. This CDR3 is built from 15 residues. Germline V gives CDR1 SGHNT, CDR2 YYREEE (reference sequence). The CDR3 here is CASSLAGGLGNTIYF. The CDR3 DNA sequence: TGTGCCAGCAGCTTGGCAGGGGGCCTCGGAAACACCATATATTTT. Using reference TRBV5-4 and TRBJ1-3 for the parts outside the CDR3, the full variable domain is ETGVTQSPTHLIKTRGQQVTLRCSSQSGHNTVSWYQQALGQGPQFIFQYYREEENGRGNFPPRFSGLQFPNYSSELNVNALELDDSALYLCASSLAGGLGNTIYFGEGSWLTVV.